Detailed here is one T cell receptor beta chain. The target antigen is unknown. The CDR3 contains 13 residues. Germline CDR1 reads LNHDA; CDR2 reads SQIVND (reference sequence). Nested PCRs of about 17 and 10 cycles, two in total, were run on TCRalpha and TCRbeta cDNA. TCRdb re-called the 5' RACE reads and catalogs CDR3 proteins one per entry, DNA excluded. Its table lists roughly 300,000 distinct CDR3 sequences. This record belongs to a study of monozygotic twins with inflammatory bowel disease. Regarding the study as a whole: The authors note that differing immunosuppressive treatments may have added variability to patient repertoires. By inverse Simpson index, TCRbeta diversity was lower in IBD patients than in healthy co-twins.

The V call is TRBV19, the J call TRBJ2-1; absent DNA, TCRdb's TRBD1 call cannot be checked. Specimen: blood. This clonotype was sampled from a human donor with ulcerative colitis or Crohn's disease, or a healthy co-twin of an affected twin (not recorded which). CDR3 protein: CASSTDTSNEQFF.